This T cell receptor (beta chain) comes out of a study of PD-1 blockade in mismatch repair-deficient tumors. Study details: All were previously treated, progressing patients with 11 to 13 mismatch repair-deficient cancer types.

All patients were mismatch repair deficient, assessed by either PCR or immunohistochemistry. TCR sequencing covered a few patients who responded to pembrolizumab. Overall study results and limits: After pembrolizumab, tumor-resident clones rose rapidly, then generally contracted before radiologic responses.

V lost 1 base to trimming and J lost 6 bases; unmatched junction nucleotides: 6. The CDR3 length is 15 residues. Germline V gives CDR1 LNHDA, CDR2 SQIVND (reference sequence). Clones were read by immunoSEQ multiplex PCR, and TCRdb kept only the in-frame ones, dropping some. Here the sample spans roughly 50,000 clones, 78% being singletons. Worth noting for this clone: Its specificity is not known.

The sequencing used peripheral blood, collected 4 weeks after starting pembrolizumab. The receptor was derived from an adult with mismatch repair-deficient cancer. The chain has TRBV19 and TRBJ1-5, with TRBD1 matching 7 bases. CDR3 sequence: CASSIGQGPLQPQHF. The CDR3 DNA sequence: TGTGCCAGTAGTATAGGACAGGGACCTCTTCAGCCCCAGCATTTT.